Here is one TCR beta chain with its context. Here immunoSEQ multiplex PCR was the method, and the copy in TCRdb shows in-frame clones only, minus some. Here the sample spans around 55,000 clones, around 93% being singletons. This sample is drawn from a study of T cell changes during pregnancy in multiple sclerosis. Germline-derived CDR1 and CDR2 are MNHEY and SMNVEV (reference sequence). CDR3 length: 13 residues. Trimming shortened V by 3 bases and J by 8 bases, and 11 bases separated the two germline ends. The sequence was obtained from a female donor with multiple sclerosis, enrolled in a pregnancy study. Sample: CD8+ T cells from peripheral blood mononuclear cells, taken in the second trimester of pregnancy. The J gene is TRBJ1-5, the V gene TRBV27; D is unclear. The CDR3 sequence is CASSFGIREPQHF. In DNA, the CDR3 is TGTGCCAGCAGTTTTGGCATCCGGGAGCCCCAGCATTTT.